This is a list of T cell receptor beta chains from one sample in a study of Ad26.COV2.S vaccination and SARS-CoV-2 variants. TCRdb keeps only in-frame clones here, not all; method: immunoSEQ multiplex PCR. The sample carries a few hundred thousand clones, about four fifths recorded once. The sequences come from peripheral blood, collected in a trial of Ad26.COV2.S vaccine versus placebo. These receptors were obtained from a person aged 18 to 59 who received the Ad26.COV2.S COVID-19 vaccine or a placebo. Both conserved end residues are part of each CDR3. Fields, in order: clone size, V gene, D gene, J gene, CDR3 DNA, CDR3 protein. A D gene is named only where the DNA matches it firmly. Part of the rows lack a size; the others show once, few, many or a class for expanded clones.

once	TRBV5-1	-	TRBJ1-1	TGCGCCAGCAGCTTGACCTGGGGGGGCACTGAAGCTTTCTTT	CASSLTWGGTEAFF
once	TRBV5-1	TRBD1	TRBJ1-4	TGCGCCAGCAGTCTGACAGGGGTTAATGAAAAACTGTTTTTT	CASSLTGVNEKLFF
-	TRBV19	TRBD1	TRBJ2-7	TGTGCCAGTAGTATAGGGACAGGTAACCCCTACGAGCAGTACTTC	CASSIGTGNPYEQYF
-	TRBV2	-	TRBJ2-7	TGTGCCAGCAGTGAAGGGTCCAGTTCTCTGTACGAGCAGTACTTC	CASSEGSSSLYEQYF
-	TRBV9	TRBD2	TRBJ2-5	TGTGCCAGCAGCGTAGCTCGACTAGCGGGGGCACAAGAGACCCAGTACTTC	CASSVARLAGAQETQYF
-	TRBV6-1	-	TRBJ1-6	TGTGCCAGCAGTGAAGCCTTCGGGAATTCACCCCTCCACTTT	CASSEAFGNSPLHF
-	TRBV7-2	TRBD2	TRBJ2-5	TGTGCCAGCAGCTCGACAGGCGGGGGGCGGGGAGAGACCCAGTACTTC	CASSSTGGGRGETQYF
-	TRBV7-6	-	TRBJ1-5	TGTGCCAGCAGCTTAACCCTCAATCAGCCCCAGCATTTT	CASSLTLNQPQHF
-	TRBV15	-	TRBJ2-2	TGTGCCACCAGCGTCGGGACCCTACACACCGGGGAGCTGTTTTTT	CATSVGTLHTGELFF
-	TRBV3-1/TRBV3-2	-	TRBJ2-3	TGTGCCAGCAGCCAAGAGAGGAGTTTAGATACGCAGTATTTT	CASSQERSLDTQYF
-	TRBV6-5	-	TRBJ2-7	TGTGCCAGCAGTAGGGGCAGGGGTACCTACGAGCAGTACTTC	CASSRGRGTYEQYF
-	TRBV7-2	-	TRBJ1-2	TGTGCCAGCAGCCAACCTCAGGGTGCTGGCTACACCTTC	CASSQPQGAGYTF
-	TRBV7-3	-	TRBJ2-7	TGTGCCAGCAGCTTAAATGGCGGGGTCCCCTACGAGCAGTACTTC	CASSLNGGVPYEQYF
-	TRBV7-2	-	TRBJ1-2	TGTGCCAGCAGGCGGATATATGGCTACACCTTC	CASRRIYGYTF
-	TRBV7-9	TRBD2	TRBJ2-1	TGTGCCAGCAGCCCACCTAGCGGTAGCTCCTACAATGAGCAGTTCTTC	CASSPPSGSSYNEQFF
-	TRBV7-6	-	TRBJ2-1	TGTGCCAGCAGCTTAGTAGTGGCAGGGCCATACAATGAGCAGTTCTTC	CASSLVVAGPYNEQFF
-	TRBV7-2	-	TRBJ2-2	TGTGCCAGCAGCTTACAGTCGTACACCGGGGAGCTGTTTTTT	CASSLQSYTGELFF
-	TRBV27	TRBD1	TRBJ1-2	TGTGCCAGCAGCCTGACAGGGACCTATGGCTACACCTTC	CASSLTGTYGYTF
-	TRBV5-6	-	TRBJ2-7	TGTGCCAGCAGCGCCGCGTTCTTCGACCTCTACGAGCAGTACTTC	CASSAAFFDLYEQYF
-	TRBV7-7	TRBD1	TRBJ1-2	TGTGCCAGCAGCCCGGGGGGGACAGGGGAGACATATGGCTACACCTTC	CASSPGGTGETYGYTF
once	TRBV5-4	TRBD1	TRBJ1-1	TGTGCCAGCAGCCCCGGGACAGGGGTAAACACTGAAGCTTTCTTT	CASSPGTGVNTEAFF
-	TRBV4-3	-	TRBJ2-3	TGCGCCAGCAGCCAAGACAGTAGCACAGATACGCAGTATTTT	CASSQDSSTDTQYF
-	TRBV9	-	TRBJ1-2	TGTGCCAGCAGCGTCTCCGGGACACTTAACTATGGCTACACCTTC	CASSVSGTLNYGYTF
once	TRBV3-1/TRBV3-2	-	TRBJ1-1	TGTGCCAGCAGCCAACGGCAGGGTGGAGCTTTCTTT	CASSQRQGGAFF
-	TRBV7-2	TRBD1	TRBJ2-3	TGTGCCAGCAGCTTAGTGGCAGGGGGAGATACGCAGTATTTT	CASSLVAGGDTQYF
-	TRBV6-1	-	TRBJ2-5	TGTGCCAGCAGTAGCAAGGGGCCCCAGTACTTC	CASSSKGPQYF
-	TRBV7-8	TRBD1	TRBJ2-1	TGTGCCAGCAGCACCGACAGGGGGCTTGCCTACAATGAGCAGTTCTTC	CASSTDRGLAYNEQFF
-	TRBV19	-	TRBJ1-1	TGTGCCAGTACCGATCAGGGTTTTACTGAAGCTTTCTTT	CASTDQGFTEAFF
-	TRBV6-1	TRBD2	TRBJ2-3	TGTGCCAGCAGTGAACCAAGACTAGCGGGCACAGATACGCAGTATTTT	CASSEPRLAGTDTQYF
once	TRBV27	-	TRBJ2-6	TGTGCCAGCAGTTCCCGGCGGATACAATCCTCTGGGGCCAACGTCCTGACTTTC	CASSSRRIQSSGANVLTF
-	TRBV7-9	TRBD1	TRBJ2-6	TGTGCCAGCAGCGCCTTCTACAGGGGTGGTGGGGCCAACGTCCTGACTTTC	CASSAFYRGGGANVLTF
few	TRBV13	TRBD1	TRBJ2-7	TGTGCCAGCAGCACCTTAAGGGGGCCTCTCTCCTACGAGCAGTACTTC	CASSTLRGPLSYEQYF
-	TRBV2	-	TRBJ2-7	TGTGCCAGCAGTGAACAGGGTCCCTACGAGCAGTACTTC	CASSEQGPYEQYF
-	TRBV6-5	-	TRBJ1-4	TGTGCCAGCAGTCCCCCCGGAGGACGGGGAGAACTGTTTTTT	CASSPPGGRGELFF
few	TRBV2	-	TRBJ1-5	TGTGCCAGCAGTGATTTAGACCCTAGCAATCAGCCCCAGCATTTT	CASSDLDPSNQPQHF
-	TRBV18	-	TRBJ1-1	TGTGCCAGCTCACCAGAGATTAACACTGAAGCTTTCTTT	CASSPEINTEAFF
few	TRBV6-6	-	TRBJ2-7	TGTGCCAGCAGTGTATCCTACGAGCAGTACTTC	CASSVSYEQYF